A selection of T cell receptor beta chains follows, all from one sample in a study of blood T cell repertoires in COVID-19. Some clones are missing from TCRdb's copy, which holds only in-frame ones; the method was immunoSEQ multiplex PCR. The sample comprises under 150,000 clones, about 91% of which are singletons, and around 28% rests with the top ten. The sample was peripheral blood. The receptors were sampled from a human donor in a cohort sampled during active COVID-19. The CDR3 runs from the conserved cysteine through the conserved F or W. Fields, in order: V gene, clone size, CDR3 length, D gene, J gene, CDR3 protein, CDR3 DNA. A D gene is named only where the DNA matches it firmly. Expanded clones are given a class, and other clones once, few, many or no size at all.

V gene: TRBV11-3; clone size: NA; CDR3 length: 11; D gene: NA; J gene: TRBJ2-1; CDR3 protein: CASSLGPEGFF; CDR3 DNA: TGTGCCAGCAGCTTAGGGCCCGAGGGGTTCTTC
V gene: TRBV19; clone size: NA; CDR3 length: 15; D gene: NA; J gene: TRBJ1-3; CDR3 protein: CASSRTGSSGNTIYF; CDR3 DNA: TGTGCCAGTAGTAGGACGGGGAGCTCTGGAAACACCATATATTTT
V gene: TRBV5-6; clone size: NA; CDR3 length: 15; D gene: NA; J gene: TRBJ1-6; CDR3 protein: CASSLRQGYNSPLHF; CDR3 DNA: TGTGCCAGCAGCTTACGCCAGGGCTATAATTCACCCCTCCACTTT
V gene: TRBV5-4; clone size: NA; CDR3 length: 12; D gene: NA; J gene: TRBJ2-5; CDR3 protein: CASSLDSQTQYF; CDR3 DNA: TGTGCCAGCAGCTTGGACAGCCAGACCCAGTACTTC
V gene: TRBV6-6; clone size: NA; CDR3 length: 16; D gene: TRBD1; J gene: TRBJ1-2; CDR3 protein: CASSKDRVSAGYGYTF; CDR3 DNA: TGTGCCAGCAGTAAGGACAGGGTGTCTGCCGGCTATGGCTACACCTTC
V gene: TRBV9; clone size: few; CDR3 length: 15; D gene: TRBD1; J gene: TRBJ1-6; CDR3 protein: CASSPSTGYFSPLHF; CDR3 DNA: TGTGCCAGCAGCCCTTCGACAGGGTACTTTTCACCCCTCCACTTT
V gene: TRBV5-1; clone size: NA; CDR3 length: 14; D gene: NA; J gene: TRBJ1-4; CDR3 protein: CASSSSTDNEKLFF; CDR3 DNA: TGCGCCAGCAGCTCCTCGACAGATAATGAAAAACTGTTTTTT
V gene: TRBV19; clone size: NA; CDR3 length: 14; D gene: TRBD1; J gene: TRBJ1-6; CDR3 protein: CASSTTGFDSPLHF; CDR3 DNA: TGTGCCAGTAGTACGACAGGGTTTGATTCACCCCTCCACTTT
V gene: TRBV4-2; clone size: NA; CDR3 length: 12; D gene: NA; J gene: TRBJ2-2; CDR3 protein: CASSGTSGELFF; CDR3 DNA: TGTGCCAGCAGCGGGACATCCGGGGAGCTGTTTTTT
V gene: TRBV6-6; clone size: NA; CDR3 length: 13; D gene: NA; J gene: TRBJ1-1; CDR3 protein: CATLGHLNTEAFF; CDR3 DNA: TGTGCCACCCTGGGACATCTGAACACTGAAGCTTTCTTT
V gene: TRBV12-3/TRBV12-4; clone size: NA; CDR3 length: 13; D gene: NA; J gene: TRBJ2-1; CDR3 protein: CASSRSPRDEQFF; CDR3 DNA: TGTGCCAGCTCTAGGAGTCCTCGGGATGAGCAGTTCTTC
V gene: TRBV27; clone size: NA; CDR3 length: 12; D gene: NA; J gene: TRBJ1-1; CDR3 protein: CASRSIGSEAFF; CDR3 DNA: TGTGCCAGCAGATCTATTGGGAGTGAAGCTTTCTTT
V gene: TRBV4-1; clone size: NA; CDR3 length: 17; D gene: TRBD2; J gene: TRBJ2-1; CDR3 protein: CASSQDRGGSSYNEQFF; CDR3 DNA: TGCGCCAGCAGCCAAGATCGGGGGGGGTCCTCCTACAATGAGCAGTTCTTC
V gene: TRBV29-1; clone size: NA; CDR3 length: 14; D gene: TRBD1; J gene: TRBJ1-3; CDR3 protein: CSVGGQSSGNTIYF; CDR3 DNA: TGCAGCGTTGGGGGACAGAGCTCTGGAAACACCATATATTTT
V gene: TRBV27; clone size: few; CDR3 length: 14; D gene: NA; J gene: TRBJ1-6; CDR3 protein: CASSYLGGVAPLHF; CDR3 DNA: TGTGCCAGCAGTTACCTCGGGGGGGTTGCACCCCTCCACTTT
V gene: TRBV7-2; clone size: NA; CDR3 length: 18; D gene: TRBD1; J gene: TRBJ2-5; CDR3 protein: CASSRQQGSSAAQETQYF; CDR3 DNA: TGTGCCAGCAGCCGCCAACAGGGGAGTAGCGCGGCCCAAGAGACCCAGTACTTC
V gene: TRBV5-1; clone size: NA; CDR3 length: 14; D gene: TRBD1; J gene: TRBJ1-1; CDR3 protein: CASSADRGQTEAFF; CDR3 DNA: TGCGCCAGCAGCGCCGACAGGGGGCAAACTGAAGCTTTCTTT
V gene: TRBV7-2; clone size: NA; CDR3 length: 16; D gene: TRBD1; J gene: TRBJ1-6; CDR3 protein: CASSFRQGTNNSPLHF; CDR3 DNA: TGTGCCAGCAGCTTCCGACAGGGGACTAATAATTCACCCCTCCACTTT
V gene: TRBV30; clone size: few; CDR3 length: 14; D gene: TRBD1; J gene: TRBJ1-2; CDR3 protein: CAWSGLTGGVGYTF; CDR3 DNA: TGTGCCTGGAGTGGTCTGACAGGGGGCGTTGGCTACACCTTC
V gene: TRBV4-1; clone size: NA; CDR3 length: 15; D gene: TRBD1; J gene: TRBJ1-2; CDR3 protein: CASSQATQGRYGYTF; CDR3 DNA: TGCGCCAGCAGCCAAGCGACACAGGGGCGGTATGGCTACACCTTC
V gene: TRBV11-2; clone size: NA; CDR3 length: 15; D gene: NA; J gene: TRBJ1-1; CDR3 protein: CASSLGTGVGTEAFF; CDR3 DNA: TGTGCCAGCAGCTTAGGTACGGGGGTAGGCACTGAAGCTTTCTTT
V gene: TRBV7-6; clone size: NA; CDR3 length: 14; D gene: NA; J gene: TRBJ2-7; CDR3 protein: CASSLSPSSYEQYF; CDR3 DNA: TGTGCCAGCAGCTTATCACCGAGCTCCTACGAGCAGTACTTC
V gene: TRBV30; clone size: NA; CDR3 length: 13; D gene: NA; J gene: TRBJ2-3; CDR3 protein: CAWTLGGTDTQYF; CDR3 DNA: TGTGCCTGGACCTTAGGGGGCACAGATACGCAGTATTTT